This TCR beta chain was identified in a study of cytomegalovirus exposure and HLA in healthy donors. Trimming cost V 9 bases and J 4 bases, with 13 bases left between them. This CDR3 contains 12 residues. Germline assignment: CDR1 LNHNV and CDR2 YYDKDF (reference sequence). The table lists this clone with a count of one. Its antigen is undetermined. Amplification used 60 Vbeta primers and 13 Jbeta primers. The assay was immunoSEQ multiplex PCR, and TCRdb's table has in-frame clones only and misses some. The sample yields over 120,000 clones, around 80% seen once. Overall study findings and caveats: Presence/absence analyses took donor sequencing depth as roughly uniform. Reportedly, TCR beta sequences accurately predicted HLA-A and HLA-B alleles in most subjects. Later examination showed HLA-associated TCR beta chains had greater clonal expansion than equally common others. The study recorded 160 or so TCR beta chains that were cytomegalovirus-associated.

The clonotype was recovered from a man aged 25 to 40 in good health and CMV-seropositive. The chain carries TRBV15 and TRBJ2-7; D perhaps matches TRBD1 (7 bases). Sequencing used PBMCs. The CDR3 coding sequence is TGTGCCACAGCGGAGGGGGCGTACGAGCAGTACTTC. It encodes CATAEGAYEQYF.